This record concerns one T cell receptor beta chain sequence. What it recognizes is unknown. This CDR3 is also generated by other DNA sequences in the sample. Produced via immunoSEQ multiplex PCR; TCRdb's table is partial and in-frame only. The sample has roughly 1,500,000 clones, approximately 98% seen once; the top ten hold 0.4% to 0.45%. Germline V gene data show CDR1 as KGHSH and CDR2 as LQKENI. This CDR3 contains 12 residues. V lost 6 bases and J 2 bases, leaving 8 bases between the germline ends. The sample belongs to a study of shared clonotypes between healthy human individuals. Study details: The people who gave samples were two women and a few men aged 18 to 49. Donors had three CD4 naive, three CD4 memory, two CD8 naive and one CD8 memory plate apiece.

Broader study findings: All-four-donor shared clonotypes had higher generation probabilities than non-shared clonotypes did.

Splitting of CD4+ cells produced CD45RA+ naive and CD45RA-negative memory subsets. The sequence derives from a man under 40 in good health. Sequencing was performed on naive CD4+ T cells sorted from blood. The subset was: CD45RA+ positively selected. The chain is built from TRBV18 and TRBJ2-7; unclear D gene. CDR3: CASSPSPYEQYF. The CDR3 region has the DNA TGTGCCAGCTCCCCCTCCCCCTACGAGCAGTACTTC.